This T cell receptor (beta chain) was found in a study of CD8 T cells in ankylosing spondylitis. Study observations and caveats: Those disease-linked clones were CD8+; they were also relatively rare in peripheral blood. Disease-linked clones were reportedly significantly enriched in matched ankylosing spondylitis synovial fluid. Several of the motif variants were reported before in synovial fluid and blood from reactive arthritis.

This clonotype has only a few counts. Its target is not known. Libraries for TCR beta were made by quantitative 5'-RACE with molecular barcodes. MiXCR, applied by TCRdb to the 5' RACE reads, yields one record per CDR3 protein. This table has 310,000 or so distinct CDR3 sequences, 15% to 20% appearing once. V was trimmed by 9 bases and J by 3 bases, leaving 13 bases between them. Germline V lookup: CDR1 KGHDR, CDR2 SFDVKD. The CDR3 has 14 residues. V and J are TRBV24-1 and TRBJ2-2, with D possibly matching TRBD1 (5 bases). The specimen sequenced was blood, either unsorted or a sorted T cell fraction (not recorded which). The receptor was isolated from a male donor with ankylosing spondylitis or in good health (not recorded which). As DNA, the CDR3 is TGTGCCACCGCCCAGGGCTCTTACACCGGGGAGCTGTTTTTT. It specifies CATAQGSYTGELFF.